A single sample is the source of the 10 T cell receptor beta chains below, sequenced in a study of OX40 agonist ivuxolimab in advanced cancers. The protocol was immunoSEQ multiplex PCR, while the TCRdb copy is restricted to in-frame clones and leaves out a portion. The sample includes 46,000 or so clones, about 74% of them seen just once. The material was CD4+ or CD8+ T cells sorted from blood, obtained in a trial of the OX40 agonist ivuxolimab. Receptors originate from an adult with an advanced solid tumor such as melanoma, head and neck, liver or kidney cancer.

The genes are TRBV5-4 and TRBJ2-4; unclear D gene. The V end was cut by 0 bases, the J end by 3 bases, with 16 bases between. The germline V gene has CDR1 SGHNT and CDR2 YYREEE (reference sequence). There are 17 residues in the CDR3. CDR3 in DNA: TGTGCCAGCAGCTTGGCGTCGTTAAATTTAGGCAAAAACATTCAGTACTTC. This sequence encodes CASSLASLNLGKNIQYF. Full variable domain (rest looked up from reference TRBV5-4 and TRBJ2-4): ETGVTQSPTHLIKTRGQQVTLRCSSQSGHNTVSWYQQALGQGPQFIFQYYREEENGRGNFPPRFSGLQFPNYSSELNVNALELDDSALYLCASSLASLNLGKNIQYFGAGTRLSVL.

The V and J genes are TRBV10-3 and TRBJ2-5; tentatively, D is TRBD1 (6 bases). The germline gives CDR1 ENHRY, CDR2 SYGVKD. The CDR3 consists of 15 residues. Deletions cut 8 bases from V and 2 bases from J, with 18 bases between. CDR3 sequence: CAIRLGQDEQETQYF. The CDR3 bases are TGTGCCATCCGCCTGGGACAAGATGAACAAGAGACCCAGTACTTC.

In DNA form, the CDR3 reads TGTGCCAGCACCTCCGGGGGGTCCGGTAATCAGCCCCAGCATTTT. It encodes CASTSGGSGNQPQHF. This chain links TRBV28 with TRBJ1-5; TRBD1 is a possible D gene (5 bases). In germline, CDR1 is MDHEN, CDR2 SYDVKM. This CDR3 comprises 15 residues. The V and J ends lost 7 bases and 4 bases respectively, with 17 bases between them.

A single count supports this clone. V usage is TRBV12-5 and J usage is TRBJ2-1; 7 nucleotides match TRBD1. V gave up 5 bases and J gave up 4 bases; unmatched junction bases: 11. The CDR3 spans 16 residues. CDR1 and CDR2 from the germline V gene are LGHNT and FRNRAP. The CDR3 is CASGPQGDSGYNEQFF. Here the CDR3 DNA reads TGTGCTAGTGGTCCCCAGGGGGACAGCGGATACAATGAGCAGTTCTTC.

This chain connects TRBV7-3 to TRBJ2-3; 13 positions match TRBD2. The CDR3 extends over 15 amino acids. Germline values: CDR1 SGHTA, CDR2 FQGTGA. V lost 5 bases to trimming and J lost 3 bases; unmatched junction nucleotides: 2. CDR3 in amino acids: CASSRGLAGTDTQYF. CDR3 sequence (DNA): TGTGCCAGCAGCCGGGGACTAGCGGGGACAGATACGCAGTATTTT.

This rearrangement joins TRBV28 to TRBJ2-5; possible D gene TRBD1, 7 bases. CDR3 length: 15 residues. Germline values: CDR1 MDHEN, CDR2 SYDVKM. V dropped 7 bases and J dropped 3 bases, with 18 bases sitting between them. CDR3 nucleotide sequence: TGTGCCAGCACCAAGGAGGGACAGTTAAAAGAGACCCAGTACTTC. As protein: CASTKEGQLKETQYF.

The rearrangement joins TRBV6-1 to TRBJ1-5; a weak D match, TRBD1 (5 bases). The CDR3 contains 15 residues. CDR1 MNHNS and CDR2 SASEGT come from the germline V gene. Between the trimmed V and J ends, which lost 3 bases and 2 bases, there was a span of 11 bases. CDR3 region: CASSDRQFGNQPQHF. DNA of the CDR3: TGTGCCAGCAGTGATCGACAGTTTGGCAATCAGCCCCAGCATTTT.

The chain has TRBV19 and TRBJ2-7; a weak D match, TRBD2 (6 bases). V dropped 1 base and J dropped 7 bases, with 14 bases sitting between them. This CDR3 is built from 14 residues. Germline V gene lookup returns CDR1 LNHDA and CDR2 SQIVND (reference sequence). Here the CDR3 reads CASSIVGGSGEQYF. CDR3 nucleotide sequence: TGTGCCAGTAGTATAGTTGGGGGGTCGGGGGAGCAGTACTTC.

The rearrangement uses TRBV21-1 and TRBJ1-1; the table's D call, TRBD1, has no DNA check behind it. TRBV21-1 is recorded as a pseudogene. This CDR3 has 14 residues. The CDR3 coding sequence is TGTGCCAGCAGCCCCCCGAGACAGGGTATTAGGGCTTTCTTT. Translated: CASSPPRQGIRAFF.

The chain has TRBV12-5 and TRBJ1-4; TRBD1 might be the D (5 bases). CDR3 length: 19 residues. V lost 0 bases to trimming and J lost 6 bases, with 23 bases between them. Germline lookup yields CDR1 LGHNT and CDR2 FRNRAP. CDR3 DNA sequence: TGTGCTAGTGGTTTGGTACTGGGGGGAATGTCTAGATTGCATGAAAAACTGTTTTTT. This gives the protein CASGLVLGGMSRLHEKLFF.